One sample yielded the 3 T cell receptor beta chains listed below, sequenced in a study of T cells in Graves' hyperthyroidism and ophthalmopathy. Amplification targeted TCR beta CDR3 regions from RNA transcripts. First-round RT-PCR of the TCR CDR3 relied on the HTBI primer set. TCRdb re-called the multiplex PCR reads with MiXCR, one entry per CDR3 protein. The sample carries about 700,000 distinct CDR3 sequences, just under 45% recorded once. The source material was peripheral blood or thyroid tissue (not recorded which). All receptors come from an adult man with Graves' disease, either hyperthyroidism or ophthalmopathy (not recorded which).

The gene calls are TRBV9 and TRBJ2-3; D remains unclear. V was trimmed by 0 bases and J by 2 bases, leaving 10 bases between them. There are 15 residues in the CDR3. Germline V gene lookup returns CDR1 SGDLS and CDR2 YYNGEE. CDR3 DNA: TGTGCCAGCAGCGTAGCTGTAGGGTACACAGATACGCAGTATTTT. Its translation: CASSVAVGYTDTQYF.

Turning to this clonotype: A clone one base away is much larger, so this may be a read error. The V and J genes are TRBV7-3 and TRBJ2-7, with 7 bases aligning to TRBD2. Unmatched junction bases numbered 9, after V lost 4 bases and J lost 3 bases. Germline CDR1 and CDR2: SGHTA and FQGTGA. CDR3 size: 15 residues. This CDR3 reads CASSYLSGARYEQYF. The CDR3 DNA sequence: TGTGCCAGCAGCTACCTCAGCGGGGCCCGCTACGAGCAGTACTTC.

This clonotype has a handful of counts. The V and J genes are TRBV12-3 or TRBV12-4 and TRBJ1-6; D gene unclear. Between the trimmed V and J ends, which lost 6 bases and 7 bases, there was a span of 13 bases. The length of the CDR3 is 14 residues. CDR3 protein: CASRSDATNSPLHF. For the CDR3, the DNA is TGTGCCAGCAGATCCGATGCAACCAATTCACCCCTCCACTTT.